This paragraph reports one T cell receptor beta chain. Its specificity is unknown. These data come from a study of shared clonotypes between healthy human individuals. The authors' processing: There were no quality scores in the junction-only immunoSEQ sequences, so filtering differed. Measured with immunoSEQ multiplex PCR; TCRdb has only the in-frame clones, and not every one. The V and J calls and clone size were taken over from that table, and D and trimming were inferred from the DNA. The table includes around 2,000,000 clones, 95% detected once. Every donor, a Caucasian adult, lived in Nashville, Tennessee. Findings of the study overall: At large depth, rarefaction still showed sorted-subset sequencing to be incomplete. In having few donors, the study represented limited genetic and exposure-history diversity.

The TCR originated in a man younger than 35 in good health. The sample comprised naive CD4+ T cells sorted from blood. The subset denotes: CD45RA+ positively selected.

The chain's CDR3 is CASSLMAGGTTRTDTQYF. The CDR3, as DNA: TGCGCCAGCAGCTTAATGGCGGGTGGGACTACAAGAACAGATACGCAGTATTTT. V usage is TRBV5-1 and J usage is TRBJ2-3; 7 bases are a match to TRBD2. Unmatched junction bases numbered 15, after V lost 2 bases and J lost 3 bases. CDR1 SGHRS and CDR2 YFSETQ come from the germline V gene. The CDR3 is 18 residues long.